Presented here are 27 T cell receptor beta chains from one specimen sequenced in a study of T cells in localized non-small cell lung cancer. The data were produced by immunoSEQ multiplex PCR, yet TCRdb's version contains in-frame clones alone and is incomplete. The profile shows around 140,000 clones, 89% of them singletons. The starting material was peripheral blood, obtained before any cancer treatment. All receptors come from a female donor aged 60 or older with stage I lung adenocarcinoma.

The chain combines TRBV28 with TRBJ1-4, with a tentative D call TRBD1 (6 bases). CDR1 is MDHEN, CDR2 SYDVKM, per germline. The CDR3 has 15 residues. Between the trimmed V and J ends, which lost 3 bases and 4 bases, there was a span of 12 bases. The CDR3 sequence is CASSFPAGVNEKLFF. DNA of the CDR3: TGTGCCAGCAGTTTCCCGGCAGGGGTTAATGAAAAACTGTTTTTT.

This clone has only one observation. The chain links TRBV28 to TRBJ2-4; D gene uncertain. Between the trimmed V and J ends, which lost 3 bases and 0 bases, there was a span of 12 bases. Germline CDR1 reads MDHEN; CDR2 reads SYDVKM. This CDR3 is built from 16 residues. CDR3: CASSLDQKLAKNIQYF. Written as DNA, the CDR3 is TGTGCCAGCAGTTTGGACCAAAAGCTAGCCAAAAACATTCAGTACTTC.

This sequence joins TRBV5-1 and TRBJ2-3, with TRBD1 matching over 11 bases. Germline CDR1 and CDR2: SGHRS and YFSETQ. After removal of 2 bases from V and 5 bases from J, the junction contained 4 bases not matched to a gene. The length of the CDR3 is 15 residues. CDR3 in DNA: TGCGCCAGCAGCTTCGGGACAGGGGGAGAAGATACGCAGTATTTT. It encodes CASSFGTGGEDTQYF.

The chain employs TRBV28 and TRBJ2-5; a weak D match, TRBD1 (6 bases). Per the germline V gene, CDR1 is MDHEN and CDR2 is SYDVKM. Trimming cost V 2 bases and J 6 bases, with 16 bases left between them. The CDR3 covers 15 residues. CDR3: CASSLPASRGKTQYF. As DNA, the CDR3 is TGTGCCAGCAGTTTACCCGCCAGCAGGGGCAAGACCCAGTACTTC.

The chain recombines TRBV6-1 with TRBJ2-7; possible D gene TRBD1, 5 bases. V was cut by 2 bases and J by 7 bases, with 12 bases left in between. The germline CDR1 and CDR2 sequences are MNHNS and SASEGT. The length of the CDR3 is 13 residues. The CDR3 spells CASSESGRTEQYF. The CDR3 DNA sequence: TGTGCCAGCAGTGAAAGTGGGCGGACAGAGCAGTACTTC.

The chain couples TRBV11-2 to TRBJ2-1; possibly TRBD1 or TRBD2 for D (5 bases each). The CDR3 length is 15 residues. Germline CDR1 and CDR2: SGHAT and FQNNGV. The germline V and J ends were trimmed by 0 bases and 8 bases, with 14 bases remaining between them. As DNA, the CDR3 is TGTGCCAGCAGCTTAGAAGGGGACCTTATGTATGAGCAGTTCTTC. It codes for CASSLEGDLMYEQFF.

This chain uses TRBV7-8 with TRBJ2-1; D may be TRBD2 (6 bases). Looked up from germline, CDR1 is SGHVS and CDR2 is FQNEAQ. Trimming removed 1 base at V and 14 bases at J, with 12 bases between. The CDR3 spans 12 residues. The CDR3 loop is CASSLVRGRKFF. In DNA form, the CDR3 reads TGTGCCAGCAGCTTAGTTCGTGGGAGGAAGTTCTTC.

The rearrangement joins TRBV18 to TRBJ2-7, with 7 bases matching TRBD1. Losses at the gene ends were 4 bases for V and 2 bases for J; bases not matched to a gene: 2. Germline V lookup: CDR1 KGHSH, CDR2 LQKENI. The CDR3 runs to 13 residues. In DNA form, the CDR3 reads TGTGCCAGCTCACGGCAGGGGGCCTACGAGCAGTACTTC. It yields the protein CASSRQGAYEQYF.

The chain recombines TRBV6-5 with TRBJ1-3; D unresolved. This CDR3 is built from 15 residues. Trimming took 4 bases from V and 0 from J, leaving 10 bases between them. Germline CDR1 is MNHEY and CDR2 is SVGAGI. CDR3 sequence (DNA): TGTGCCAGCAGTTTCCGACCGTTCTCTGGAAACACCATATATTTT. It is translated as CASSFRPFSGNTIYF.

This sequence joins TRBV12-5 and TRBJ2-1; TRBD2 agrees at 8 bases. V lost 5 bases, J lost 13 bases, and 4 bases stayed unmatched. The germline V gene encodes CDR1 LGHNT and CDR2 FRNRAP. This CDR3 contains 11 residues. The DNA of the CDR3 is TGTGCTAGTGGTCATAGCGGGGTCCAGTTCTTC. It is translated as CASGHSGVQFF. Full variable domain (outside the CDR3, taken from reference TRBV12-5 and TRBJ2-1): DARVTQTPRHKVTEMGQEVTMRCQPILGHNTVFWYRQTMMQGLELLAYFRNRAPLDDSGMPKDRFSAEMPDATLATLKIQPSEPRDSAVYFCASGHSGVQFFGPGTRLTVL.

About this clone: The identical CDR3 is also encoded by other nucleotide sequences in the sample. The gene calls are TRBV2 and TRBJ1-5; the D is unclear. Trimming took 4 bases from V and 0 from J, leaving 7 bases between them. The V gene's germline CDR1 is SNHLY and CDR2 FYNNEI. The CDR3 spans 14 residues. Here the CDR3 reads CASSAANSNQPQHF. DNA for the CDR3: TGTGCCAGCAGTGCCGCGAATAGCAATCAGCCCCAGCATTTT.

V and J are TRBV5-1 and TRBJ2-2; the D is unclear. Germline CDR1 reads SGHRS; CDR2 reads YFSETQ. V was clipped by 3 bases and J by 6 bases, with 6 bases between them. The CDR3 sequence is 12 residues long. The DNA for the CDR3 is TGCGCCAGCAGCTGGAATGCCGGGGAGCTGTTTTTT. Amino acid sequence: CASSWNAGELFF.

The chain combines TRBV5-1 with TRBJ1-4; TRBD1 might be the D (6 bases). The ends were cut back, 4 bases at V and 3 bases at J, with 16 bases in the middle. CDR1 SGHRS and CDR2 YFSETQ come from the germline V gene. The CDR3 extends over 16 amino acids. CDR3 sequence reads: CASSPNSQGPNEKLFF. The CDR3, as DNA: TGCGCCAGCAGCCCGAACTCACAGGGTCCTAATGAAAAACTGTTTTTT.

This clone was counted once. The chain uses TRBV6-6 and TRBJ2-6; D possibly matches TRBD1 or TRBD2 (6 bases each). The CDR3 has 16 residues. The V end lost 0 bases, the J end lost 2 bases, and 8 bases lay between the germline ends. The germline V gene has CDR1 MNHNY and CDR2 SVGAGI (reference sequence). The CDR3, as DNA: TGTGCCAGCAGTTACTCGAGGGGGGCTGGGGCCAACGTCCTGACTTTC. It codes for CASSYSRGAGANVLTF.

The chain recombines TRBV28 with TRBJ2-1; D remains ambiguous. Germline lookup yields CDR1 MDHEN and CDR2 SYDVKM. The CDR3 sequence is 12 residues long. Trimming pared 3 bases from V and 11 bases from J, leaving 11 bases between. The CDR3 is CASSLPPFKQFF. The CDR3 DNA reads TGTGCCAGCAGTTTGCCGCCCTTTAAGCAGTTCTTC.

This clone came up once. The chain is built from TRBV6-1 and TRBJ2-4; a possible D gene is TRBD2 (5 bases). V was trimmed by 6 bases and J by 7 bases, leaving 13 bases between them. CDR1 is MNHNS, CDR2 SASEGT, per germline. The length of the CDR3 is 13 residues. CDR3 protein: CASRETGENIQYF. The DNA of the CDR3 is TGTGCCAGCAGGGAGACTGGGGAGAACATTCAGTACTTC.

This clone was seen a handful of times. The chain recombines TRBV19 with TRBJ2-1; TRBD2 aligns across 11 bases. V lost 11 bases and J lost 4; bases outside the gene matches: 7. Germline CDR1 LNHDA, CDR2 SQIVND (reference sequence). The CDR3 covers 14 residues. In DNA, the CDR3 is TGTGCCTCAAAGGGACTAGCGGATTACAATGAGCAGTTCTTC. Its protein is CASKGLADYNEQFF.

CDR3 loop: CASSPPKEGRYEQYF. CDR3 nucleotides: TGTGCCAGCAGTCCACCCAAGGAGGGCCGCTACGAGCAGTACTTC. The V and J genes are TRBV28 and TRBJ2-7, with D maybe TRBD2 (6 bases). The germline V gene encodes CDR1 MDHEN and CDR2 SYDVKM. The CDR3 sequence is 15 residues long. V lost 5 bases to trimming and J lost 3 bases, with 17 bases between them.

The chain combines TRBV5-1 with TRBJ1-4; 8 positions match TRBD1. Germline values: CDR1 SGHRS, CDR2 YFSETQ. This CDR3 has 15 residues. V dropped 4 bases and J dropped 3; count of bases not matched to a gene: 5. The CDR3 here is CASSRDRGPNEKLFF. Here the CDR3 DNA reads TGCGCCAGCAGCCGAGACAGGGGACCTAATGAAAAACTGTTTTTT.

Comment on this clone: At one end the junction does not follow the germline gene, possibly because of a read error. This chain links TRBV4-1 with TRBJ2-7, with 9 positions matching TRBD2. This CDR3 is 11 amino acids long. The germline V gene encodes CDR1 MGHRA and CDR2 YSYEKL. CDR3 nucleotides: TGTGCCAGCAGCGGGGGGTACGAGCAGTACTTC. This sequence encodes CASSGGYEQYF.

The V call is TRBV2, the J call TRBJ2-7, with TRBD1 matching 7 bases. Germline V gene lookup returns CDR1 SNHLY and CDR2 FYNNEI. This CDR3 contains 14 residues. The junction had 10 bases not matched to a gene; V was cut back by 6 bases and J by 5 bases. The CDR3, as DNA: TGTGCCAGCAGAGGGACAGCGCCGATCCACGAGCAGTACTTC. Its translation is CASRGTAPIHEQYF.

The chain couples TRBV28 to TRBJ1-1; D call uncertain. The CDR3 loop spans 12 amino acids. Trimming left V 3 bases short and J 11 bases short, with 13 bases between. From germline, CDR1 is MDHEN and CDR2 SYDVKM. The CDR3 sequence: CASSFRLGGAFF. The DNA of the CDR3 is TGTGCCAGCAGTTTCCGCCTCGGCGGGGCTTTCTTT.

The chain uses TRBV6-5 and TRBJ1-4; TRBD1 is a possible D gene (5 bases). From germline, CDR1 is MNHEY and CDR2 SVGAGI. This CDR3 spans 16 amino acids. V dropped 0 bases and J dropped 8 bases, with 16 bases sitting between them. The CDR3 region has the DNA TGTGCCAGCAGTTACTCCCGGAAGGGGCGAAGCGAAAAACTGTTTTTT. Protein: CASSYSRKGRSEKLFF.

This clone has just one count. J is TRBJ1-4 and V is TRBV6-1; no definite D call. Germline V lookup: CDR1 MNHNS, CDR2 SASEGT. This CDR3 has 13 residues. The germline V and J ends were trimmed by 6 bases and 1 base, with 6 bases remaining between them. The CDR3 region is CASSGKTNEKLFF. Here the CDR3 DNA reads TGTGCCAGCAGCGGGAAAACTAATGAAAAACTGTTTTTT.

The V and J genes are TRBV29-1 and TRBJ1-2, with D perhaps matching TRBD1 (5 bases). The V gene's germline CDR1 is SQVTM and CDR2 ANQGSEA. Trimming took off 0 bases at V and 0 bases at J, with 17 bases between the two ends. There are 17 residues in the CDR3. The CDR3 DNA sequence: TGCAGCGTTGAAGATGGGGCCAGGGTCCTTACTAACTATGGCTACACCTTC. Translated, it gives CSVEDGARVLTNYGYTF.

The chain joins TRBV4-1 to TRBJ1-4; TRBD1 agrees at 10 bases. V shed 4 bases and J 10 bases; nucleotides not matched to a gene: 9. The CDR3 has 15 residues. CDR1 and CDR2 (germline): MGHRA, YSYEKL. CDR3: CASSRPGQGRGKLFF. The DNA of the CDR3 is TGCGCCAGCAGCCGACCGGGACAGGGGAGAGGAAAACTGTTTTTT.

The chain recombines TRBV11-2 with TRBJ2-1, with 12 bases lining up with TRBD2. The germline gives CDR1 SGHAT, CDR2 FQNNGV. This CDR3 region has 20 residues. Germline trimming cut 0 bases from V and 6 bases from J; bases unmatched to any gene: 15. CDR3 sequence: CASSLESILAGGLFGNEQFF. The CDR3 nucleotides are TGTGCCAGCAGCTTAGAGTCTATTCTAGCGGGAGGGCTTTTCGGCAATGAGCAGTTCTTC. The full variable domain, completed using reference TRBV11-2 and TRBJ2-1, is EAGVAQSPRYKIIEKRQSVAFWCNPISGHATLYWYQQILGQGPKLLIQFQNNGVVDDSQLPKDRFSAERLKGVDSTLKIQPAKLEDSAVYLCASSLESILAGGLFGNEQFFGPGTRLTVL.